The 12 T cell receptor beta chains in this list originate from one sample, sequenced in a study of PD-1 blockade in classical Hodgkin lymphoma. Each of the patients experienced relapse following autologous stem cell transplantation, and their brentuximab vedotin exposure differed. Using immunoSEQ multiplex PCR, the repertoire was profiled, and TCRdb retains in-frame clones only, with some absent. Of about 13,000 clones detected, over 75% appear once; the ten largest clones hold 24%. Source: peripheral blood mononuclear cells (PBMCs), taken at baseline. The receptors were sampled from a human donor with classical Hodgkin lymphoma.

The V call is TRBV15, the J call TRBJ2-3, with D hard to call. The CDR3 covers 16 residues. V shed 0 bases and J shed 2 bases, with 12 bases lying between them. From germline, CDR1 is LNHNV and CDR2 YYDKDF (reference sequence). CDR3 sequence: CATSRETALFTDTQYF. The CDR3 coding sequence is TGTGCCACCAGCAGAGAGACGGCATTATTCACAGATACGCAGTATTTT. The full variable domain, with the rest looked up from reference TRBV15 and TRBJ2-3, is DAMVIQNPRYQVTQFGKPVTLSCSQTLNHNVMYWYQQKSSQAPKLLFHYYDKDFNNEADTPDNFQSRRPNTSFCFLDIRSPGLGDTAMYLCATSRETALFTDTQYFGPGTRLTVL.

The rearrangement uses TRBV5-1 and TRBJ1-2; 7 bases align to TRBD1. Looked up from germline, CDR1 is SGHRS and CDR2 is YFSETQ. The CDR3 covers 13 residues. The trim removed 7 bases at V and 4 bases at J, leaving 7 bases unmatched. Written as DNA, the CDR3 is TGCGCCAGCGCTGCGACAGGGTCCTATGGCTACACCTTC. As protein: CASAATGSYGYTF.

This clone was observed a few times. The chain combines TRBV11-2 with TRBJ2-2; TRBD2 matches 9 bases. CDR1 SGHAT and CDR2 FQNNGV come from the germline V gene. The V and J ends lost 5 bases and 6 bases, in that order; junction bases with no gene match: 10. The CDR3 contains 16 residues. CDR3 loop: CASSTILLAGAGELFF. DNA of the CDR3: TGTGCCAGCAGCACGATCTTGTTAGCGGGGGCCGGGGAGCTGTTTTTT. The whole variable domain, filled in from reference TRBV11-2 and TRBJ2-2, reads EAGVAQSPRYKIIEKRQSVAFWCNPISGHATLYWYQQILGQGPKLLIQFQNNGVVDDSQLPKDRFSAERLKGVDSTLKIQPAKLEDSAVYLCASSTILLAGAGELFFGEGSRLTVL.

The V and J genes are TRBV9 and TRBJ2-7, with TRBD1 matching 8 bases. This CDR3 spans 14 amino acids. The germline gives CDR1 SGDLS, CDR2 YYNGEE. V trimming: 3 bases; J trimming: 3 bases; junction bases outside the gene matches: 5. The CDR3 spells CASSAGQAVYEQYF. In DNA form, the CDR3 reads TGTGCCAGCAGCGCGGGACAGGCTGTCTACGAGCAGTACTTC.

V usage is TRBV4-3 and J usage is TRBJ2-1, with a possible D match to TRBD2 (7 bases). Germline V lookup: CDR1 LGHNA, CDR2 YSLEER. Trimming pared 0 bases from V and 7 bases from J, leaving 13 bases between. The CDR3 has 15 amino acids. The CDR3, as DNA: TGCGCCAGCAGCCAAGAGGGGGGGGCCAAAAATGAGCAGTTCTTC. As protein: CASSQEGGAKNEQFF.

This rearrangement joins TRBV25-1 to TRBJ2-7, with TRBD2 as a possible D gene (5 bases). CDR3 length equals 12 residues. V lost 6 bases and J lost 4, with 10 bases in between. Germline CDR1 reads MGHDK; CDR2 reads SYGVNS. The CDR3 is CASRGDLYEQYF. The CDR3, as DNA: TGTGCCAGCAGGGGAGATTTGTACGAGCAGTACTTC.

This sequence joins TRBV25-1 and TRBJ2-3, with D possibly matching TRBD1 (6 bases). CDR1 MGHDK and CDR2 SYGVNS come from the germline V gene. The ends were cut back, 3 bases at V and 1 base at J, with 11 bases in the middle. The CDR3 has 15 amino acids. CDR3 amino acids: CASSDQPGGTDTQYF. The CDR3 DNA sequence: TGTGCCAGCAGTGACCAGCCAGGGGGCACAGATACGCAGTATTTT.

CDR3 nucleotide sequence: TGTGCCAGAAGGATAATCGGTGGACGAATTAATAATTCACCCCTCCACTTT. As protein: CARRIIGGRINNSPLHF. This rearrangement joins TRBV7-5 to TRBJ1-6. TRBV7-5 is classified as a pseudogene. The CDR3 runs to 17 residues.

This clone was counted a single time. The chain couples TRBV7-9 to TRBJ1-2; the D gene is possibly TRBD1 (5 bases). There are 15 residues in the CDR3. Germline V gene sequence: CDR1 SEHNR, CDR2 FQNEAQ (reference sequence). V lost 0 bases and J 2 bases, leaving 10 bases between the germline ends. The CDR3 bases are TGTGCCAGCAGCTTAGCGTGGGGGGAGAACTATGGCTACACCTTC. This encodes CASSLAWGENYGYTF.

V usage is TRBV19 and J usage is TRBJ2-7; perhaps TRBD1 as D (5 bases). V was trimmed by 4 bases and J by 6 bases, leaving 13 bases between them. CDR1 and CDR2 from the germline V gene are LNHDA and SQIVND (reference sequence). The CDR3 has 13 residues. The CDR3 DNA follows: TGTGCCAGTAGTAGAGGACACTCGTCCGAGCAGTACTTC. Its protein is CASSRGHSSEQYF.

V gene TRBV7-9 combines with J gene TRBJ1-6, with D possibly TRBD1 on 6 matching bases. V lost 5 bases to trimming and J lost 10 bases, with 18 bases between them. The CDR3 has 15 amino acids. The germline CDR1 and CDR2 sequences are SEHNR and FQNEAQ (reference sequence). As DNA, the CDR3 is TGTGCCAGCAGCCAATGGGAGGGGGGGGCCTCACCCCTCCACTTT. Translated, it gives CASSQWEGGASPLHF.

This rearrangement joins TRBV5-1 to TRBJ2-1; TRBD1 matches 9 bases. The germline CDR1 and CDR2 sequences are SGHRS and YFSETQ. V was pared by 6 bases and J by 7 bases, with 11 bases of the junction left unmatched. This CDR3 region has 15 residues. CDR3: CASTPNADRGNEQFF. The CDR3 coding sequence is TGCGCCAGCACCCCAAACGCGGACAGGGGTAATGAGCAGTTCTTC.